Listed here are 25 T cell receptor beta chains from one sample, sequenced in a study of identical twins. TCRdb called the 5' RACE reads again in MiXCR, with one record for every CDR3 protein. The sample carries 1.5 million to 2 million distinct CDR3 sequences, under 35% recorded once. Sample: cord blood. The receptor source for this set is a newborn girl in good health.

V usage is TRBV6-1 and J usage is TRBJ1-5, with 7 bases aligning to TRBD1. CDR1 MNHNS and CDR2 SASEGT come from the germline V gene. J was trimmed by 2 bases and V by 7 bases; bases with no gene match: 2. The CDR3 has 13 residues. Here the CDR3 DNA reads TGTGCCAGCACCGGGACAGGCAATCAGCCCCAGCATTTT. It encodes CASTGTGNQPQHF.

The chain links TRBV9 to TRBJ2-3; 11 nucleotides align to TRBD1. The CDR3 loop spans 18 amino acids. The trim removed 1 base at V and 4 bases at J, leaving 11 bases unmatched. CDR1 and CDR2 from the germline V gene are SGDLS and YYNGEE. The DNA of the CDR3 is TGTGCCAGCAGCGTATTGGCCTCAGGACAGGGGGCTGCAGATACGCAGTATTTT. Amino acids: CASSVLASGQGAADTQYF. The full variable domain, rest sourced from reference TRBV9 and TRBJ2-3, is DSGVTQTPKHLITATGQRVTLRCSPRSGDLSVYWYQQSLDQGLQFLIQYYNGEERAKGNILERFSAQQFPDLHSELNLSSLELGDSALYFCASSVLASGQGAADTQYFGPGTRLTVL.

V gene TRBV12-3 or TRBV12-4 combines with J gene TRBJ2-1; TRBD2 aligns across 8 bases. Germline trimming cut 0 bases from V and 0 bases from J; bases unmatched to any gene: 4. This CDR3 spans 17 amino acids. As DNA, the CDR3 is TGTGCCAGCAGTTTAGCGCGGGGGGTGGACTCCTACAATGAGCAGTTCTTC. Its protein product is CASSLARGVDSYNEQFF.

The chain carries TRBV20-1 and TRBJ2-1; D might be TRBD1 (5 bases). This CDR3 comprises 12 residues. V dropped 7 bases and J dropped 8 bases, with 15 bases sitting between them. Germline loops: CDR1 DFQATT, CDR2 SNEGSKA (reference sequence). DNA for the CDR3: TGCAGTGTAGTGTTTGGGGCTGATGAGCAGTTCTTC. It is translated as CSVVFGADEQFF.

The chain has TRBV18 and TRBJ1-2; D not resolved. Between the trimmed V and J ends, which lost 6 bases and 1 base, there was a span of 18 bases. Germline-derived CDR1 and CDR2 are KGHSH and LQKENI. This CDR3 has 16 residues. The CDR3 nucleotides are TGTGCCAGCTCCGTCCAGACAACGGCGGTTAACTATGGCTACACCTTC. This gives the protein CASSVQTTAVNYGYTF.

Note on this clonotype: Germline is not matched at one junction end, which may reflect a read error. This chain joins TRBV6-6 and TRBJ2-3, with 8 bases fitting TRBD2. CDR3 length: 13 amino acids. CDR1 is MNHNY, CDR2 SVGAGI, per germline (reference sequence). This chain's CDR3 is CASSRTSTDTRYF. In nucleotides, the CDR3 is TGTGCCAGCAGTCGGACTAGCACAGATACGCGGTATTTT.

This clonotype was counted a few times. The J gene is TRBJ2-3, the V gene TRBV7-2, with no clear D. From germline, CDR1 is SGHTA and CDR2 FQGNSA. The CDR3 contains 13 residues. V gave up 4 bases and J gave up 7 bases, with 12 bases separating them. The CDR3 protein is CASSSYSPNTQYF. The CDR3 coding sequence is TGTGCCAGCAGCTCCTATAGTCCAAATACGCAGTATTTT.

This clonotype was found many times. This chain links TRBV29-1 with TRBJ1-2; no definite D call. Germline CDR1 is SQVTM and CDR2 is ANQGSEA. The CDR3 runs to 12 residues. Trimming left V 4 bases short and J 4 bases short, with 10 bases between. The CDR3 is CSVGVASYGYTF. The CDR3 nucleotides are TGCAGCGTTGGTGTAGCCTCCTATGGCTACACCTTC.

The V and J genes are TRBV7-9 and TRBJ2-5; TRBD1 might be the D (5 bases). CDR1 SEHNR and CDR2 FQNEAQ come from the germline V gene (reference sequence). Trimming removed 1 base at V and 0 bases at J, with 9 bases between. The CDR3 spans 15 residues. The CDR3 reads CASSLVGAHQETQYF. Written as DNA, the CDR3 is TGTGCCAGCAGCTTAGTAGGGGCCCACCAAGAGACCCAGTACTTC.

The gene calls are TRBV2 and TRBJ1-2, with a weak D call TRBD1 (5 bases). This CDR3 has 13 amino acids. V gave up 8 bases and J gave up 2 bases, with 12 bases separating them. CDR1 and CDR2 (germline): SNHLY, FYNNEI. This CDR3 reads CASHGHSNYGYTF. The CDR3 nucleotides are TGTGCCAGCCACGGACATTCCAACTATGGCTACACCTTC.

The V gene is TRBV6-5, the J gene TRBJ2-4, with 11 positions matching TRBD2. Germline-derived CDR1 and CDR2 are MNHEY and SVGAGI. CDR3 length equals 18 residues. Unmatched junction bases numbered 6, after V lost 1 base and J lost 1 base. The CDR3 region has the DNA TGTGCCAGCAGTTACTTAGCGGGAGGGCCGGGTGCCAAAAACATTCAGTACTTC. This codes for CASSYLAGGPGAKNIQYF.

CDR3 in DNA: TGTGCCTGGAGTACCGGACAGGGAATGGGAGCTTTCTTT. It encodes CAWSTGQGMGAFF. The rearrangement links TRBV30 to TRBJ1-1, with 8 bases lining up with TRBD1. The V gene's germline CDR1 is GTSNPN and CDR2 SVGIG (reference sequence). The ends lost 2 bases at V and 10 bases at J; junction bases unmatched: 9. The CDR3 contains 13 residues.

This clonotype was picked up a small number of times. The V gene is TRBV2, the J gene TRBJ1-2; TRBD1 might be the D (6 bases). CDR1 SNHLY and CDR2 FYNNEI come from the germline V gene. Trimming cost V 6 bases and J 6 bases, with 11 bases left between them. The CDR3 consists of 12 residues. The CDR3 sequence: CASRGTGHGYTF. CDR3 nucleotides: TGTGCCAGCAGGGGAACAGGGCATGGCTACACCTTC.

V is TRBV27 and J is TRBJ2-5, with D uncertain. V was pared by 2 bases and J by 4 bases, with 11 bases between. This CDR3 region has 14 residues. Looked up from germline, CDR1 is MNHEY and CDR2 is SMNVEV (reference sequence). Here the CDR3 reads CASSLISAGETQYF. Written as DNA, the CDR3 is TGTGCCAGCAGTTTAATTTCGGCCGGAGAGACCCAGTACTTC.

For this clonotype: An end of the junction differs from the germline gene, which may be a read error. The genes are TRBV20-1 and TRBJ2-7; 9 positions agree with TRBD2. This CDR3 contains 17 residues. From germline, CDR1 is DFQATT and CDR2 SNEGSKA (reference sequence). Written as DNA, the CDR3 is TGCAGTGCTAGAGATGGGGTGGGACTAGCCTTCTCCCACGAGCAGTACTTC. It yields the protein CSARDGVGLAFSHEQYF.

The J gene is TRBJ1-4, the V gene TRBV25-1; TRBD1 agrees at 9 bases. After removal of 4 bases from V and 4 bases from J, the junction contained 4 bases not matched to a gene. CDR1 is MGHDK and CDR2 is SYGVNS in the germline V gene. There are 15 residues in the CDR3. The CDR3 DNA is TGTGCCAGCAGTGCCTGGACAGGGGTTAATGAAAAACTGTTTTTT. It yields the protein CASSAWTGVNEKLFF.

This chain uses TRBV20-1 with TRBJ1-4; TRBD1 matches 7 bases. CDR3 length equals 16 residues. Per the germline V gene, CDR1 is DFQATT and CDR2 is SNEGSKA (reference sequence). Trimming removed 3 bases from V and 6 bases from J; junction bases left unmatched: 13. DNA of the CDR3: TGCAGTGCTAGGGGTAGGGCAGGGGGTGTTTATGAAAAACTGTTTTTT. As protein: CSARGRAGGVYEKLFF.

This chain connects TRBV4-2 to TRBJ1-6; weak D call: TRBD1 (5 bases). Trimming took 2 bases from V and 5 from J, leaving 10 bases between them. Germline assignment: CDR1 LGHNA and CDR2 YNFKEQ. The CDR3 has 15 amino acids. CDR3 protein: CASSQQGQNNSPLHF. In nucleotides, the CDR3 is TGTGCCAGCAGCCAACAGGGCCAGAATAATTCACCCCTCCACTTT.

The chain links TRBV20-1 to TRBJ1-2; D is undetermined. The CDR3 extends over 13 amino acids. Trimming pared 3 bases from V and 0 bases from J, leaving 8 bases between. Germline CDR1 and CDR2: DFQATT and SNEGSKA (reference sequence). The CDR3 spells CSASVHTNYGYTF. As DNA, the CDR3 is TGCAGTGCTAGTGTCCATACTAACTATGGCTACACCTTC.

This chain links TRBV12-3 or TRBV12-4 with TRBJ2-7, with 10 bases that match TRBD2. The CDR3 is 16 amino acids. With 3 bases clipped from V and 12 bases from J, the junction kept 17 bases outside the gene matches. The CDR3 reads CASSLSGGAVAETRYF. For the CDR3, the DNA is TGTGCCAGCAGTTTGAGCGGGGGGGCCGTAGCTGAGACCCGGTACTTC.

This clonotype was recorded a few times. This chain links TRBV3-1 with TRBJ2-1, with D perhaps matching TRBD2 (6 bases). The V end lost 4 bases, the J end lost 2 bases, and 12 bases lay between the germline ends. The CDR3 has 15 residues. Per germline, CDR1 LGHDT and CDR2 YNNKEL (reference sequence). The DNA of the CDR3 is TGTGCCAGCAGCCCCACCCGGGGGACCTACAATGAGCAGTTCTTC. Its protein product is CASSPTRGTYNEQFF.

CDR3 protein: CSAREGEPGQPQHF. The CDR3 DNA reads as TGCAGTGCTAGAGAAGGAGAACCGGGTCAGCCCCAGCATTTT. The gene calls are TRBV20-1 and TRBJ1-5; no firm D call. The CDR3 has 14 residues. Germline CDR1 reads DFQATT; CDR2 reads SNEGSKA (reference sequence). Deletions cut 0 bases from V and 6 bases from J, with 12 bases between.

This clonotype was counted many times. The V gene is TRBV25-1, the J gene TRBJ1-1, with unresolved D. CDR1 and CDR2 from the germline V gene are MGHDK and SYGVNS. This CDR3 has 13 residues. V was shortened by 3 bases and J by 0 bases, with 5 bases between the two germline ends. CDR3 region: CASSDSLNTEAFF. The CDR3 DNA sequence: TGTGCCAGCAGTGACAGCCTGAACACTGAAGCTTTCTTT.

This chain connects TRBV5-6 to TRBJ1-2, with 10 bases lining up with TRBD1. Germline V gene lookup returns CDR1 SGHDT and CDR2 YYEEEE. CDR3 length equals 13 residues. The junction had 4 bases not matched to a gene; V was cut back by 4 bases and J by 7 bases. CDR3 in DNA: TGTGCCAGCAGCACACGGACAGGGGGTGGCTACACCTTC. Translating it yields CASSTRTGGGYTF.

The gene calls are TRBV27 and TRBJ2-3; D gene unclear. CDR3 size: 16 residues. The germline V and J ends were trimmed by 0 bases and 2 bases, with 12 bases remaining between them. CDR1 is MNHEY, CDR2 SMNVEV, per germline (reference sequence). For the CDR3, the DNA is TGTGCCAGCAGTTTATCGGCCAGTGTAACCACAGATACGCAGTATTTT. It yields the protein CASSLSASVTTDTQYF.